What follows are 25 T cell receptor beta chains derived from one specimen sequenced in a study of blood T cell repertoires in COVID-19. Libraries were prepared by immunoSEQ multiplex PCR; TCRdb keeps only in-frame clonotypes and omits some of them. The sample contains over 75,000 clones, 84% of which appear only once. Sequencing used peripheral blood. The receptors were sampled from a woman in her forties or fifties with acute or convalescent COVID-19.

This chain's CDR3 is CASSAVTSGRSEQFF. The CDR3 DNA sequence: TGCGCCAGCAGCGCCGTCACTAGCGGGAGGAGTGAGCAGTTCTTC. The chain has TRBV5-1 and TRBJ2-1, with TRBD2 matching over 12 bases. This CDR3 is built from 15 residues. Germline CDR1 reads SGHRS; CDR2 reads YFSETQ. V gave up 4 bases and J gave up 9 bases; unmatched junction bases: 8.

To note about this clone: Germline is not matched at one junction end, which may reflect a read error. The chain joins TRBV5-1 to TRBJ2-7, with a tentative D call TRBD1 (5 bases). The CDR3 is 14 residues long. Germline V gene data show CDR1 as SGHRS and CDR2 as YFSETQ. This chain's CDR3 is CASSFEAQGYEQHF. CDR3 DNA sequence: TGCGCCAGCAGCTTTGAGGCCCAGGGCTACGAGCAGCACTTC.

The chain is built from TRBV7-2 and TRBJ1-5; perhaps TRBD1 as D (5 bases). Germline CDR1 is SGHTA and CDR2 is FQGNSA. The CDR3 is made up of 14 amino acids. V shed 8 bases and J shed 4 bases, with 15 bases lying between them. The CDR3 nucleotides read TGTGCCAGCTTGGAGGGGCTTGGGAATCAGCCCCAGCATTTT. Protein product: CASLEGLGNQPQHF.

This sequence joins TRBV19 and TRBJ1-6; 7 bases align to TRBD1. Germline-derived CDR1 and CDR2 are LNHDA and SQIVND (reference sequence). The ends lost 7 bases at V and 10 bases at J; junction bases unmatched: 10. This CDR3 has 14 residues. The CDR3 bases are TGTGCCAGTACCAACACAGGGGCACAATCACCCCTCCACTTT. Amino acid sequence: CASTNTGAQSPLHF. The full variable domain, its missing parts supplied by reference TRBV19 and TRBJ1-6, is DGGITQSPKYLFRKEGQNVTLSCEQNLNHDAMYWYRQDPGQGLRLIYYSQIVNDFQKGDIAEGYSVSREKKESFPLTVTSAQKNPTAFYLCASTNTGAQSPLHFGNGTRLTVT.

V gene TRBV19 combines with J gene TRBJ1-5; D gene ambiguous. V lost 8 bases to trimming and J lost 7 bases, with 18 bases between them. The CDR3 sequence is 14 residues long. CDR1 LNHDA and CDR2 SQIVND come from the germline V gene (reference sequence). The CDR3 DNA reads as TGTGCCAGTCAGTCAGAGGGCGAGGTACAGCCCCAGCATTTT. Translation gives CASQSEGEVQPQHF. The variable domain in full, with the rest retrieved from reference TRBV19 and TRBJ1-5, is DGGITQSPKYLFRKEGQNVTLSCEQNLNHDAMYWYRQDPGQGLRLIYYSQIVNDFQKGDIAEGYSVSREKKESFPLTVTSAQKNPTAFYLCASQSEGEVQPQHFGDGTRLSIL.

This rearrangement joins TRBV29-1 to TRBJ2-1, with 10 bases identical to TRBD2. With 6 bases clipped from V and 4 bases from J, the junction kept 9 bases outside the gene matches. The CDR3 runs to 15 residues. Germline V gene sequence: CDR1 SQVTM, CDR2 ANQGSEA. CDR3 DNA: TGCAGCGTCGACTTACTAGCGGGGCTTTACAATGAGCAGTTCTTC. It specifies CSVDLLAGLYNEQFF.

The chain recombines TRBV7-2 with TRBJ1-5; D is unresolved. CDR1 and CDR2 from the germline V gene are SGHTA and FQGNSA. CDR3 size: 18 residues. Trimming stripped 2 bases from V and 1 base from J, with 18 bases between. The CDR3 region has the DNA TGTGCCAGCAGCTTAAAAAGAACAGACCTTTTGAGCAATCAGCCCCAGCATTTT. It translates to CASSLKRTDLLSNQPQHF. Based on the CDR3 plus reference TRBV7-2 and TRBJ1-5, the full variable domain is GAGVSQSPSNKVTEKGKDVELRCDPISGHTALYWYRQSLGQGLEFLIYFQGNSAPDKSGLPSDRFSAERTGGSVSTLTIQRTQQEDSAVYLCASSLKRTDLLSNQPQHFGDGTRLSIL.

This chain joins TRBV9 and TRBJ2-5; D remains ambiguous. CDR3 length equals 13 residues. Germline V gene lookup returns CDR1 SGDLS and CDR2 YYNGEE. Trimming removed 2 bases from V and 4 bases from J, with 9 bases in between. Written as DNA, the CDR3 is TGTGCCAGCAGCGTCCCGGGTAGAGAGACCCAGTACTTC. Encoded protein: CASSVPGRETQYF.

This chain uses TRBV3-1 (or the pseudogene TRBV3-2) with TRBJ2-3; TRBD1 might be the D (5 bases). This CDR3 comprises 16 residues. The germline gives CDR1 LGHDT, CDR2 YNNKEL (reference sequence). Between the trimmed V and J ends, which lost 0 bases and 1 base, there was a span of 11 bases. CDR3 bases: TGTGCCAGCAGCCAAGAAGGGGCGAAGGGCACAGATACGCAGTATTTT. This translates into CASSQEGAKGTDTQYF.

V is TRBV6-2 or TRBV6-3 and J is TRBJ1-2; no reliable D call. The CDR3 loop spans 13 amino acids. CDR1 and CDR2 (germline): MNHEY, SVGEGT. Between the trimmed V and J ends, which lost 2 bases and 1 base, there was a span of 5 bases. The CDR3 bases are TGTGCCAGCAGTTACGCGGGTAACTATGGCTACACCTTC. Translated: CASSYAGNYGYTF.

V is TRBV6-5 and J is TRBJ2-7, with 10 bases matching TRBD2. Trimming took 6 bases from V and 3 from J; bases not matched to a gene: 8. Per germline, CDR1 MNHEY and CDR2 SVGAGI. This CDR3 is built from 15 residues. CDR3 protein: CASRPLAGVNYEQYF. CDR3 nucleotide sequence: TGTGCCAGCAGACCCCTAGCGGGAGTGAACTACGAGCAGTACTTC.

V gene TRBV5-5 combines with J gene TRBJ2-3; D unresolved. From germline, CDR1 is SGHKS and CDR2 YYEKEE (reference sequence). This CDR3 is built from 16 residues. V was clipped by 0 bases and J by 0 bases, with 11 bases between them. The CDR3 protein is CASSLGHSSSTDTQYF. DNA for the CDR3: TGTGCCAGCAGCTTGGGGCATTCGTCTAGCACAGATACGCAGTATTTT.

This chain joins TRBV29-1 and TRBJ1-2; a weak D match, TRBD1 (6 bases). V was trimmed by 7 bases and J by 1 base, leaving 10 bases between them. The CDR3 has 12 amino acids. Germline CDR1 SQVTM, CDR2 ANQGSEA. The CDR3 bases are TGCAGCGCACGGACAGATAACTATGGCTACACCTTC. Translating gives CSARTDNYGYTF.

The table lists this clone with a few counts. The CDR3 is CASSLGRGFQPQHF. CDR3 DNA sequence: TGTGCCAGCAGTTTAGGCAGGGGGTTTCAGCCCCAGCATTTT. The J gene is TRBJ1-5, the V gene TRBV28, with 7 bases fitting TRBD1. Trimming at V came to 2 bases and at J to 6 bases, leaving 4 bases not matched to a gene. Per germline, CDR1 MDHEN and CDR2 SYDVKM. The CDR3 runs to 14 residues.

This clone came up a few times. The chain combines TRBV3-1 (or the pseudogene TRBV3-2) with TRBJ2-1; 12 bases agree with TRBD2. V shed 2 bases, J shed 2 bases, and the junction held 4 bases outside the gene matches. Germline assignment: CDR1 LGHDT and CDR2 YNNKEL (reference sequence). The CDR3 is 17 residues long. The DNA of the CDR3 is TGTGCCAGCAGCCAACAAGGGACTAGCGGGCCCTACAATGAGCAGTTCTTC. It encodes CASSQQGTSGPYNEQFF.

The J gene is TRBJ1-1, the V gene TRBV10-3, with 7 positions matching TRBD1. This CDR3 spans 15 amino acids. V lost 3 bases, J lost 0 bases, and 4 bases stayed unmatched. Germline V CDR1 and CDR2: ENHRY, SYGVKD. The CDR3 DNA reads TGTGCCATCAGTGATCCGGGACAGATGAACACTGAAGCTTTCTTT. This gives the protein CAISDPGQMNTEAFF.

The chain combines TRBV27 with TRBJ1-1; D not resolved. CDR3 length: 13 residues. CDR1 and CDR2 from the germline V gene are MNHEY and SMNVEV (reference sequence). Between the trimmed V and J ends, which lost 4 bases and 1 base, there was a span of 7 bases. The CDR3 sequence: CASSSYRNTEAFF. CDR3 in DNA: TGTGCCAGCAGTTCCTACCGGAACACTGAAGCTTTCTTT.

The CDR3 spells CATSSRADQPQHF. CDR3 nucleotide sequence: TGTGCCACCAGCAGCAGGGCAGATCAGCCCCAGCATTTT. V and J are TRBV15 and TRBJ1-5; D perhaps matches TRBD1 (5 bases). The ends were cut back, 3 bases at V and 5 bases at J, with 8 bases in the middle. Germline CDR1 and CDR2: LNHNV and YYDKDF (reference sequence). The CDR3 totals 13 residues.

This chain links TRBV7-3 with TRBJ2-5; 8 nucleotides agree with TRBD1. This CDR3 contains 14 residues. V lost 2 bases and J lost 7; bases outside the gene matches: 6. Germline CDR1 reads SGHTA; CDR2 reads FQGTGA. The CDR3 DNA reads TGTGCCAGCAGCTTAGGACAGGGATTAGGGACCCAGTACTTC. Encoded protein: CASSLGQGLGTQYF.

This chain connects TRBV6-4 to TRBJ2-1, with 7 bases aligning to TRBD2. This CDR3 has 14 amino acids. In germline, CDR1 is MRHNA, CDR2 SNTAGT. V lost 6 bases and J lost 6; bases outside the gene matches: 8. The CDR3 loop reads CASSDPGLSNEQFF. The CDR3 nucleotides read TGTGCCAGCAGCGACCCGGGACTATCCAATGAGCAGTTCTTC.

This clone has just one count. This rearrangement joins TRBV4-3 to TRBJ2-7; D possibly corresponds to TRBD1 (5 bases). V shed 1 base and J shed 1 base, with 11 bases lying between them. The germline V gene encodes CDR1 LGHNA and CDR2 YSLEER. CDR3 length: 15 residues. The CDR3 protein is CASSQVPGQSYEQYF. The CDR3 bases are TGCGCCAGCAGCCAAGTTCCTGGACAATCCTACGAGCAGTACTTC.

The V and J genes are TRBV11-2 and TRBJ2-1, with 10 bases identical to TRBD2. Germline trimming cut 0 bases from V and 7 bases from J; bases unmatched to any gene: 15. Germline V gene lookup returns CDR1 SGHAT and CDR2 FQNNGV. The CDR3 sequence is 19 residues long. CDR3 residues: CASSLDRWVSGGASNEQFF. In DNA, the CDR3 is TGTGCCAGCAGCTTAGATCGTTGGGTAAGCGGGGGGGCATCAAATGAGCAGTTCTTC.

The chain joins TRBV11-2 to TRBJ2-7, with TRBD2 as a possible D gene (5 bases). The V gene's germline CDR1 is SGHAT and CDR2 FQNNGV. The germline V and J ends were trimmed by 6 bases and 1 base, with 10 bases remaining between them. The CDR3 is 13 residues long. Here the CDR3 reads CASRRTGSYEQYF. The CDR3, as DNA: TGTGCCAGCAGAAGGACGGGGTCCTACGAGCAGTACTTC.

CDR3 in amino acids: CASSLGLAGGYEQYF. The CDR3 bases are TGTGCCAGCAGCTTAGGACTAGCGGGAGGCTACGAGCAGTACTTC. V is TRBV7-6 and J is TRBJ2-7; TRBD2 aligns across 13 bases. This CDR3 contains 15 residues. Germline V gives CDR1 SGHVS, CDR2 FNYEAQ. The trim removed 1 base at V and 3 bases at J, leaving 0 bases unmatched.

This chain uses TRBV29-1 with TRBJ2-1; 8 nucleotides align to TRBD1. Germline V gene lookup returns CDR1 SQVTM and CDR2 ANQGSEA. CDR3 length: 15 residues. V lost 7 bases and J lost 0; bases outside the gene matches: 8. CDR3 sequence: CSGGRTGGSYNEQFF. The DNA of the CDR3 is TGCAGCGGTGGGAGAACAGGGGGCTCCTACAATGAGCAGTTCTTC.